This section outlines one TCR beta chain sequence together with its context. No antigen is known for it. As TCR cDNA was made by 5'RACE template switching, a universal primer site and UMIs were added. TCRdb analysed the 5' RACE reads with MiXCR anew, one entry per CDR3 protein. The sample shows 300,000 to 450,000 distinct CDR3 sequences, about 7.8% of them seen only once. This sample is part of a study of T cells after yellow fever vaccination. Study-level results: Most primary-vaccination clones recurred post-booster (nearly 98% CD4, over 70% CD8).

The specimen was PBMCs, collected about 49 days after the first yellow fever vaccination. This receptor was taken from a man aged 18 to 29 who received the YFV17D yellow fever vaccine.

Here the CDR3 DNA reads TGTGCCAGCAGTCAAACAGGGGTCGAGCAGTACGTC. Its protein product is CASSQTGVEQYV. The rearrangement joins TRBV28 to TRBJ2-7; 7 bases map to TRBD1. The V segment lost 5 bases and the J segment 6 bases; nucleotides outside the gene matches: 4. Germline V gene data show CDR1 as MDHEN and CDR2 as SYDVKM. This CDR3 contains 12 residues.